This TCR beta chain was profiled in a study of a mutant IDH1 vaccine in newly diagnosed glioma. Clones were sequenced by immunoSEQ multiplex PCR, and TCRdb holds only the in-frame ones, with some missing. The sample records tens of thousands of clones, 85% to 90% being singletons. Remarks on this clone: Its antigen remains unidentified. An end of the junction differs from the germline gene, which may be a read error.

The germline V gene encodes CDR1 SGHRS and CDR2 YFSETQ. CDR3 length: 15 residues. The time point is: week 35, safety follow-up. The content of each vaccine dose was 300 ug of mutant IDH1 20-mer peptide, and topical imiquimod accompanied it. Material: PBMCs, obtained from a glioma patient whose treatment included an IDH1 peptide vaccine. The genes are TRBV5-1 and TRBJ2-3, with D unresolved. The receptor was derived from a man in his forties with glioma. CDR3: CASSLYQSSIDTQYF. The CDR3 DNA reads TGCGCCAGCAGCTTGTATCAGAGTAGCATAGATACGCAGTATTTT.